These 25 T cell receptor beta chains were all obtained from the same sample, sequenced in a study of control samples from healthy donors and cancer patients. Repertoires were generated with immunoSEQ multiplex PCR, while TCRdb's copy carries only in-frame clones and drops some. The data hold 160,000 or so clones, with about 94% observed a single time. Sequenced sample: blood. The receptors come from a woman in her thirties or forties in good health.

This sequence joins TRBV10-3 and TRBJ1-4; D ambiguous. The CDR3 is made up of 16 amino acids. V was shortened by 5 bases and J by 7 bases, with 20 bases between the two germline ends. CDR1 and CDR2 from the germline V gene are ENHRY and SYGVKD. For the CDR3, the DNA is TGTGCCATCAGTCGCCGAGAGGTGGGAGGTGGTGAAAAACTGTTTTTT. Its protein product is CAISRREVGGGEKLFF.

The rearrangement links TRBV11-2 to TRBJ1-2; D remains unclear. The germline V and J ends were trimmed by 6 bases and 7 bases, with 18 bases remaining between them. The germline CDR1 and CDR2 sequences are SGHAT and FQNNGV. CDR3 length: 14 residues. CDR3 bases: TGTGCCAGCAGTTTCGCCGCCCGACACCGTGGCTACACCTTC. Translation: CASSFAARHRGYTF. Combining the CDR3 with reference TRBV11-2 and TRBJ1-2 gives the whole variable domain EAGVAQSPRYKIIEKRQSVAFWCNPISGHATLYWYQQILGQGPKLLIQFQNNGVVDDSQLPKDRFSAERLKGVDSTLKIQPAKLEDSAVYLCASSFAARHRGYTFGSGTRLTVV.

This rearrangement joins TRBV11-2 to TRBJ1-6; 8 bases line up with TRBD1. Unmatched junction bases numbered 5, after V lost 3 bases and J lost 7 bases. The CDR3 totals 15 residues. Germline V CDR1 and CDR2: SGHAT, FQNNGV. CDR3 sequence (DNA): TGTGCCAGCAGCTTTAGACAGGGGACGAATTCACCCCTCCACTTT. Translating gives CASSFRQGTNSPLHF. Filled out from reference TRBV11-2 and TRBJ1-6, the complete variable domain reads EAGVAQSPRYKIIEKRQSVAFWCNPISGHATLYWYQQILGQGPKLLIQFQNNGVVDDSQLPKDRFSAERLKGVDSTLKIQPAKLEDSAVYLCASSFRQGTNSPLHFGNGTRLTVT.

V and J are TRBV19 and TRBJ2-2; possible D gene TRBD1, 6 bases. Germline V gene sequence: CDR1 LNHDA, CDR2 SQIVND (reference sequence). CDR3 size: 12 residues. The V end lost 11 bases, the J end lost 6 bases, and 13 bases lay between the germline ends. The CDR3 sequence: CASRGWSGELFF. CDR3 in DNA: TGTGCCTCGAGGGGGTGGTCCGGGGAGCTGTTTTTT.

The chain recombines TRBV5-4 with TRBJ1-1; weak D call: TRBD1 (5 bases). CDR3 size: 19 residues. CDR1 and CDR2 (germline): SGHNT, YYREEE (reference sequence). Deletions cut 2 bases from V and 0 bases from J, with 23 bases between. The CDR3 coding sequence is TGTGCCAGCAGCTTAGACAGCGAGAAACCCAACCGCATGAACACTGAAGCTTTCTTT. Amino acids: CASSLDSEKPNRMNTEAFF.

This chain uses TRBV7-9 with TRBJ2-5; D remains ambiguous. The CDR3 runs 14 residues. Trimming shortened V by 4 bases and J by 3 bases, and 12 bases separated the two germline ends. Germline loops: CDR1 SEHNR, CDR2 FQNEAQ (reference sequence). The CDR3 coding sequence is TGTGCCAGCAGCTCCCACAAGTTAGAAGAGACCCAGTACTTC. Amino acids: CASSSHKLEETQYF.

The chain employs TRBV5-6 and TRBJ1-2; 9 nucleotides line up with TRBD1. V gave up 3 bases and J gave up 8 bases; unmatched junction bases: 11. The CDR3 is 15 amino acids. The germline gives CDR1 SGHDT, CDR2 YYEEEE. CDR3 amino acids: CASSWTGTGMGGYTF. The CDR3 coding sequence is TGTGCCAGCAGCTGGACCGGGACAGGGATGGGGGGCTACACCTTC.

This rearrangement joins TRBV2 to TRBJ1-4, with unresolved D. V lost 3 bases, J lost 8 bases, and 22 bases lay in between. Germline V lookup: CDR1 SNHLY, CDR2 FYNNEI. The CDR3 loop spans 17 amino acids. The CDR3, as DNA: TGTGCCAGCAGTGATAATCCGATGGGCGCAGTTCAGGAAAAACTGTTTTTT. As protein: CASSDNPMGAVQEKLFF. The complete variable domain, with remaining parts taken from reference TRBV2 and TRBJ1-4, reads EPEVTQTPSHQVTQMGQEVILRCVPISNHLYFYWYRQILGQKVEFLVSFYNNEISEKSEIFDDQFSVERPDGSNFTLKIRSTKLEDSAMYFCASSDNPMGAVQEKLFFGSGTQLSVL.

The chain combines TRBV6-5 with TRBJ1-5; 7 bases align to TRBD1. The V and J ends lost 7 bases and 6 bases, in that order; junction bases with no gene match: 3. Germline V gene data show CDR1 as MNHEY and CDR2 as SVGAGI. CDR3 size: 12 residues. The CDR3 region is CASNRQGQPQHF. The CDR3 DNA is TGTGCCAGCAATCGACAGGGTCAGCCCCAGCATTTT.

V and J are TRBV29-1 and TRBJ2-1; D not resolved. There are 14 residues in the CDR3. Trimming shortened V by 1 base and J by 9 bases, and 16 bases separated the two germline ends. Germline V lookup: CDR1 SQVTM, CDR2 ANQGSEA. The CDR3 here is CSVEVEVGYGEQFF. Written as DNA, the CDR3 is TGCAGCGTTGAAGTAGAAGTTGGTTACGGTGAGCAGTTCTTC.

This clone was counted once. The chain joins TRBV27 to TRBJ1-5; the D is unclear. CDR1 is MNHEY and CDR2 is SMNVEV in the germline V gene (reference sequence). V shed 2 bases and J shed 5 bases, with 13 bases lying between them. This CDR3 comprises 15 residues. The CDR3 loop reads CASSLIRTEDQPQHF. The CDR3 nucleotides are TGTGCCAGCAGTTTAATTAGGACGGAAGATCAGCCCCAGCATTTT.

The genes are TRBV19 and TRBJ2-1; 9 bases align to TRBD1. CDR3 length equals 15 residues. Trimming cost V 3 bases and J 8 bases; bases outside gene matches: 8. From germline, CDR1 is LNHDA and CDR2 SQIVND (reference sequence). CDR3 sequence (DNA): TGTGCCAGTAGTATTTCTGGGACAGGGAGCTATGAGCAGTTCTTC. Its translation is CASSISGTGSYEQFF.

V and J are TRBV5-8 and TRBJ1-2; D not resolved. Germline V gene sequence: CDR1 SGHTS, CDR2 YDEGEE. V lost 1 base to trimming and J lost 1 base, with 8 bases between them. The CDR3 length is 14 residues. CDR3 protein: CASSLFRLNYGYTF. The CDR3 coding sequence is TGTGCCAGCAGCTTGTTTCGGCTTAACTATGGCTACACCTTC.

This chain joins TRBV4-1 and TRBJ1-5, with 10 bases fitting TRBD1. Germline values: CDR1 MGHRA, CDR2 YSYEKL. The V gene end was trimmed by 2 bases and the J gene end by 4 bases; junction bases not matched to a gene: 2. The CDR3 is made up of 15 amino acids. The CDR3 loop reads CASSQRTGGNQPQHF. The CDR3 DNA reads TGCGCCAGCAGCCAAAGGACAGGGGGGAATCAGCCCCAGCATTTT.

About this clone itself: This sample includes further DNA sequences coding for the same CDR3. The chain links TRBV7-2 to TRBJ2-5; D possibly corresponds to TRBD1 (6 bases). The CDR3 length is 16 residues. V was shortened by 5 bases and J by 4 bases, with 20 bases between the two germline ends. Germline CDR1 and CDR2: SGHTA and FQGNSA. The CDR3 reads CASSANRAGAGETQYF. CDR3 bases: TGTGCCAGCAGCGCCAATCGTGCAGGGGCGGGAGAGACCCAGTACTTC.

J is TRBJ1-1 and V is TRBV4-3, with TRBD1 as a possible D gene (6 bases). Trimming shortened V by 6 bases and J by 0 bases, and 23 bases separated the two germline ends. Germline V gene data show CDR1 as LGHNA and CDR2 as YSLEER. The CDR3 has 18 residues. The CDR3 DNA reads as TGCGCCAGCAGTCGACAAACCGCCGGGGGCATAATGAACACTGAAGCTTTCTTT. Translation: CASSRQTAGGIMNTEAFF.

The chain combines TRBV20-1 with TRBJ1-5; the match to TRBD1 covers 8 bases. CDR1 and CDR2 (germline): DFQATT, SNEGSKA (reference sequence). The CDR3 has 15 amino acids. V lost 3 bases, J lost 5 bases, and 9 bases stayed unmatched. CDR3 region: CSASPSRGRDQPQHF. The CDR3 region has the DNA TGCAGTGCTAGTCCCTCCAGGGGGCGCGATCAGCCCCAGCATTTT.

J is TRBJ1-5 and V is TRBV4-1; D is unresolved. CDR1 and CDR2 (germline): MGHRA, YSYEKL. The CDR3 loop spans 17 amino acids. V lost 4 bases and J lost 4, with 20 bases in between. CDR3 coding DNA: TGCGCCAGCAGCCCCGGTTTACAAGGATCGAGGAATCAGCCCCAGCATTTT. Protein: CASSPGLQGSRNQPQHF.

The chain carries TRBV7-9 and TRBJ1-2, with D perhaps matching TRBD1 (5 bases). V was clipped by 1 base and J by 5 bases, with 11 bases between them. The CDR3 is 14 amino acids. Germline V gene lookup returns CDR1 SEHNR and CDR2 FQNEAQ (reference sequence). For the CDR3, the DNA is TGTGCCAGCAGCTTAGATCCAGGGTTGTATGGCTACACCTTC. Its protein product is CASSLDPGLYGYTF. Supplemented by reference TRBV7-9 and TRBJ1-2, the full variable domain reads DTGVSQNPRHKITKRGQNVTFRCDPISEHNRLYWYRQTLGQGPEFLTYFQNEAQLEKSRLLSDRFSAERPKGSFSTLEIQRTEQGDSAMYLCASSLDPGLYGYTFGSGTRLTVV.

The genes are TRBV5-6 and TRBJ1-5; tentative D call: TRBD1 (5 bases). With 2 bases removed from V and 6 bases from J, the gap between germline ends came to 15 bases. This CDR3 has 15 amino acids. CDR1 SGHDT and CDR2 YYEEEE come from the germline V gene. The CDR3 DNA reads TGTGCCAGCAGCTTTTCAGGGCCGGGTACTCAGCCCCAGCATTTT. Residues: CASSFSGPGTQPQHF.

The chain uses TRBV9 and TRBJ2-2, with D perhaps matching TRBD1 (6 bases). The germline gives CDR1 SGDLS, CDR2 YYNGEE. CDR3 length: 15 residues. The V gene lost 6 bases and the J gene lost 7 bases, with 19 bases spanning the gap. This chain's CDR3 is CASTQSTRGGGELFF. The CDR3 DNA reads TGTGCCAGCACCCAGTCCACCAGGGGTGGCGGGGAGCTGTTTTTT.

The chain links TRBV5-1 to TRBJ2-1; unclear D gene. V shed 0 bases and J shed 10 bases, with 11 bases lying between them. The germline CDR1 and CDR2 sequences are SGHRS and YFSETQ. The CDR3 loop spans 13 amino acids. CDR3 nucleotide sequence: TGCGCCAGCAGCTTGGCTGGGTATGGCGAGCAGTTCTTC. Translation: CASSLAGYGEQFF.

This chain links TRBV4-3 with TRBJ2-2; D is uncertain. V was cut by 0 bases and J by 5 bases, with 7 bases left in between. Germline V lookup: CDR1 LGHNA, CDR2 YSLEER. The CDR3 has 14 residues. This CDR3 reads CASSQEQRTGELFF. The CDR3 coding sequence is TGCGCCAGCAGCCAAGAACAGAGGACCGGGGAGCTGTTTTTT.

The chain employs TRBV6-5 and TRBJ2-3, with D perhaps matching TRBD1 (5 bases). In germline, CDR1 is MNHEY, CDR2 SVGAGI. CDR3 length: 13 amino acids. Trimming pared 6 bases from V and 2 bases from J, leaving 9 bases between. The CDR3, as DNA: TGTGCCAGCAGGGAGACAGTCACAGATACGCAGTATTTT. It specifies CASRETVTDTQYF.

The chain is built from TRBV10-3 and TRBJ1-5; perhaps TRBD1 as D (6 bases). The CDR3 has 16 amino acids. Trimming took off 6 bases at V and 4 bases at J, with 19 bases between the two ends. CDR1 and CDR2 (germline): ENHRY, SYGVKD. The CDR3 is CAISDGTLLTNQPQHF. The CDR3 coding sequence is TGTGCCATCAGCGACGGGACACTTCTCACGAATCAGCCCCAGCATTTT.